This T cell receptor beta chain derives from a study of CD4 T cells in relation to SARS-CoV-2 and coronaviruses. Study at large: ViraFEST: roughly 9-day antigen culture of PBMCs, then TCR beta CDR3 sequencing. Of the patients, fewer than ten were male, a few female, two Hispanic. Overall study findings and caveats: This crossreactivity analysis covered spike protein alone, no other viral proteins.

TCRdb's table, derived via immunoSEQ multiplex PCR, lists solely in-frame clones and lacks some. The data show roughly 45,000 clones, almost 85% seen once. Comments on this clone: Its antigen is not identified.

The CDR3 extends over 17 amino acids. V lost 3 bases and J 7 bases, leaving 22 bases between the germline ends. Germline CDR1 reads LGHDT; CDR2 reads YNNKEL (reference sequence). Material: naive CD4+ T cells from PBMCs, cultured in vitro. Subset specified: naive CD4+ T cells isolated by negative enrichment. The chain is built from TRBV3-1 (or the pseudogene TRBV3-2) and TRBJ2-1; D call uncertain. The receptor comes from an adult with COVID-19. The CDR3 DNA follows: TGTGCCAGCAGCCAGTTATCAAGCGCCAGCGCAAGAAATGAGCAGTTCTTC. It codes for CASSQLSSASARNEQFF.